The 5 T cell receptor beta chains in this list originate from one sample, sequenced in a study of shared clonotypes between healthy human individuals. Method: immunoSEQ multiplex PCR; TCRdb's copy keeps in-frame clones and lacks some. The sample carries about 500,000 clones, more than 70% recorded once. What was sequenced was PBMCs. The source of these receptors is a woman between 35 and 50 years old in good health. Some clones in this sample may be carry-over from other donors' samples.

This chain joins TRBV5-1 and TRBJ2-2, with D possibly being TRBD1 (6 bases). V was cut by 7 bases and J by 5 bases, with 18 bases left in between. The CDR3 covers 15 residues. Germline CDR1 SGHRS, CDR2 YFSETQ. In nucleotides, the CDR3 is TGCGCCAGCTTCCGCCTAGAGCAGGGGACCGGGGAGCTGTTTTTT. Encoded protein: CASFRLEQGTGELFF. Full variable domain (missing parts from reference TRBV5-1 and TRBJ2-2): KAGVTQTPRYLIKTRGQQVTLSCSPISGHRSVSWYQQTPGQGLQFLFEYFSETQRNKGNFPGRFSGRQFSNSRSEMNVSTLELGDSALYLCASFRLEQGTGELFFGEGSRLTVL.

This chain joins TRBV6-6 and TRBJ2-7; D is uncertain. The CDR3 is 13 residues long. Deletions cut 3 bases from V and 3 bases from J, with 9 bases between. CDR1 and CDR2 (germline): MNHNY, SVGAGI (reference sequence). The CDR3 DNA reads as TGTGCCAGCAGTTATTCTTGGGGCTACGAGCAGTACTTC. It is translated as CASSYSWGYEQYF.

A word on this clone: Only one base separates this from a far larger clonotype, so it likely reflects a read error. The chain has TRBV27 and TRBJ1-2; 10 nucleotides match TRBD1. V shed 6 bases, J shed 6 bases, and the junction held 1 base outside the gene matches. Looked up from germline, CDR1 is MNHEY and CDR2 is SMNVEV (reference sequence). The length of the CDR3 is 12 residues. The CDR3: CASRTGGHGYTF. CDR3 sequence (DNA): TGTGCCAGCAGGACAGGGGGCCATGGCTACACCTTC.

For this clone: Compared with germline, one end of the junction differs, possibly owing to a read error. The V gene is TRBV5-3, the J gene TRBJ1-1, with no clear D. TRBV5-3 falls under the ORF class, with uncertain function. The CDR3 runs to 17 residues. The CDR3 DNA is TGTGCCAGAAGCTTGGGGGGTCGTCCCAGATTGCACACTGAGGCTTTCTTT. This translates into CARSLGGRPRLHTEAFF.

The chain recombines TRBV28 with TRBJ1-5, with 9 bases fitting TRBD1. The V gene's germline CDR1 is MDHEN and CDR2 SYDVKM. This CDR3 spans 16 amino acids. Trimming took 2 bases from V and 2 from J; bases not matched to a gene: 4. The CDR3 here is CASSLGQGSGNQPQHF. The CDR3 DNA reads as TGTGCCAGCAGTTTAGGACAGGGGAGCGGCAATCAGCCCCAGCATTTT.